This T cell receptor beta chain stems from a study of blood T cell repertoires in COVID-19. Only in-frame clones appear in the TCRdb table, and some are missing; sequencing was by immunoSEQ multiplex PCR. The sample shows 150,000 or so clones, about 79% of them seen only once. This clone has only one observation. V lost 6 bases to trimming and J lost 6 bases; unmatched junction nucleotides: 3. This CDR3 is 14 amino acids long. Germline V gene data show CDR1 as SGHTA and CDR2 as FQGTGA. The clonotype comes from a woman aged 80 or over with active or convalescent COVID-19. Sequencing was carried out using peripheral blood. V gene TRBV7-3 combines with J gene TRBJ1-6, with 9 bases matching TRBD1. The CDR3 DNA reads TGTGCCAGCAGGACAGGGGGTTCTAATTCACCCCTCCACTTT. As protein: CASRTGGSNSPLHF.